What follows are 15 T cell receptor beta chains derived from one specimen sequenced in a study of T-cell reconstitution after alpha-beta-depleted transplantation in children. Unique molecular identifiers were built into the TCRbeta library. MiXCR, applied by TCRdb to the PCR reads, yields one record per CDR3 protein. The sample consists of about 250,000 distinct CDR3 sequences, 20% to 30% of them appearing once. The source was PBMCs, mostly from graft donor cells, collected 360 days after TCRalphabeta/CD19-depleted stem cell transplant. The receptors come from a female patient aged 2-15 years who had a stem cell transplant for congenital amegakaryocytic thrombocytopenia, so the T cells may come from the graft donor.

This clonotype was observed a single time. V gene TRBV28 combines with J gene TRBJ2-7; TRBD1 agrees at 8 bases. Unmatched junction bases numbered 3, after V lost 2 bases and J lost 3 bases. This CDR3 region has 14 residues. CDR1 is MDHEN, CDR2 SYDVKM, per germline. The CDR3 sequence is CASSLPGTGYEQYF. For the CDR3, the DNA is TGTGCCAGCAGTTTACCCGGGACAGGCTACGAGCAGTACTTC.

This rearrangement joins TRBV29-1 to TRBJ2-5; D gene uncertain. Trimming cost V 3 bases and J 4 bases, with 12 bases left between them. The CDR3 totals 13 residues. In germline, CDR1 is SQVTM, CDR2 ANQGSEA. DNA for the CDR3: TGCAGCGTTGATGACGGGTGGCGAGAGACCCAGTACTTC. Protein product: CSVDDGWRETQYF.

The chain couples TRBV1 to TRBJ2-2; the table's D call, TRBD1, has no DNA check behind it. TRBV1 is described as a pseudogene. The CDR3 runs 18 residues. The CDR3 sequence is CTSSQEGQGAENTGELFF. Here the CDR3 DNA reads TGCACCAGCAGCCAAGAGGGACAGGGGGCCGAGAACACCGGGGAGCTGTTTTTT.

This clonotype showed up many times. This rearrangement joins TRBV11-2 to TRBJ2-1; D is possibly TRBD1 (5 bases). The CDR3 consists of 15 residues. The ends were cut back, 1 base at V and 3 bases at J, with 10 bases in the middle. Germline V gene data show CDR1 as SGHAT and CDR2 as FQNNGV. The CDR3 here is CASSLAPTVYNEQFF. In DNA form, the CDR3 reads TGTGCCAGCAGCTTAGCCCCGACAGTCTACAATGAGCAGTTCTTC. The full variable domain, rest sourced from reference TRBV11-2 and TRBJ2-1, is EAGVAQSPRYKIIEKRQSVAFWCNPISGHATLYWYQQILGQGPKLLIQFQNNGVVDDSQLPKDRFSAERLKGVDSTLKIQPAKLEDSAVYLCASSLAPTVYNEQFFGPGTRLTVL.

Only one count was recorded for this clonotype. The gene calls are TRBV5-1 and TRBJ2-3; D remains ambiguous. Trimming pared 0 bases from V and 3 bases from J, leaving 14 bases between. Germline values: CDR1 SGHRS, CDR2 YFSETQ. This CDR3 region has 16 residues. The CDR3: CASSLDTRLGTDTQYF. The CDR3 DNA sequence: TGCGCCAGCAGCTTGGACACGAGGCTGGGGACAGATACGCAGTATTTT.

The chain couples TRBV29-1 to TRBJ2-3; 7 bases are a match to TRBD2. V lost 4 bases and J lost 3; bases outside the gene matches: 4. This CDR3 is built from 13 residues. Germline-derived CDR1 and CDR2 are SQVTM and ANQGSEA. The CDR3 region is CSVVWGGTDTQYF. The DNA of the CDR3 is TGCAGCGTTGTCTGGGGAGGGACAGATACGCAGTATTTT.

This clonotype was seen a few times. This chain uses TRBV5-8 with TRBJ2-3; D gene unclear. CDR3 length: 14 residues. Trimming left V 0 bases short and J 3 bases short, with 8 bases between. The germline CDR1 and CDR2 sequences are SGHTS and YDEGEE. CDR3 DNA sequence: TGTGCCAGCAGCTTGGCGGGTGAAACAGATACGCAGTATTTT. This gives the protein CASSLAGETDTQYF.

CDR3 in amino acids: CASSLEGHRYGYTF. The CDR3 region has the DNA TGTGCCAGCAGCTTGGAAGGGCACCGATATGGCTACACCTTC. V gene TRBV5-4 combines with J gene TRBJ1-2; D gene ambiguous. V was trimmed by 0 bases and J by 5 bases, leaving 11 bases between them. CDR1 and CDR2 from the germline V gene are SGHNT and YYREEE (reference sequence). This CDR3 spans 14 amino acids.

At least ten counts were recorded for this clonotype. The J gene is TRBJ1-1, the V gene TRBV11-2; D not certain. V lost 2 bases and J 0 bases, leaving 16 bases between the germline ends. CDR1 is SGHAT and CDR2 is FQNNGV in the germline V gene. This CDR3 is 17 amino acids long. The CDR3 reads CASSLLGLSKMNTEAFF. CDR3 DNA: TGTGCCAGCAGCTTATTAGGATTGAGCAAGATGAACACTGAAGCTTTCTTT.

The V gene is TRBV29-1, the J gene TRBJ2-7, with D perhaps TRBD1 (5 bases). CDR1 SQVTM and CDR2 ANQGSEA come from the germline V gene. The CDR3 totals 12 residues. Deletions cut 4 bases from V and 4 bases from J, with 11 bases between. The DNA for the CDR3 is TGCAGCGTTGGACAGACACAGTACGAGCAGTACTTC. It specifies CSVGQTQYEQYF.

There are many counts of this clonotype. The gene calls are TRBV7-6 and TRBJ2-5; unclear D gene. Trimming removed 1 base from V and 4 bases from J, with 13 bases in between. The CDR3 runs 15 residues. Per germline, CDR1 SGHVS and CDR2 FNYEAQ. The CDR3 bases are TGTGCCAGCAGCTTAGGGGCTGGGGTCGGAGAGACCCAGTACTTC. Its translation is CASSLGAGVGETQYF.

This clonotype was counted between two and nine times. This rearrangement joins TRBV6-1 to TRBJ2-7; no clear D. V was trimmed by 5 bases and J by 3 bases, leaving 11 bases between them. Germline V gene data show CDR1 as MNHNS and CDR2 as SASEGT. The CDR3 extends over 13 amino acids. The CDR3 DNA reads TGTGCCAGCAGTCCTAGTCCTTTCTACGAGCAGTACTTC. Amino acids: CASSPSPFYEQYF.

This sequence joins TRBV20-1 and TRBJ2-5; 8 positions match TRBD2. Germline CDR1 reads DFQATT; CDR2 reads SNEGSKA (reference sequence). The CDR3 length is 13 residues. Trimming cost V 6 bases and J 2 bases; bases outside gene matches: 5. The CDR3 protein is CSAGAGGQETQYF. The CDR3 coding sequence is TGCAGTGCCGGCGCGGGGGGACAAGAGACCCAGTACTTC.

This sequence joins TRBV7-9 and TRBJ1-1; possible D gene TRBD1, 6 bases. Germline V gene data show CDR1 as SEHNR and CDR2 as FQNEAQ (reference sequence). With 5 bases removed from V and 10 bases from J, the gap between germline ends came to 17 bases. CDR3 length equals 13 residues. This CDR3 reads CASSDRRGRGAFF. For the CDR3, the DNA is TGTGCCAGCAGCGATCGCAGGGGTCGGGGAGCTTTCTTT.

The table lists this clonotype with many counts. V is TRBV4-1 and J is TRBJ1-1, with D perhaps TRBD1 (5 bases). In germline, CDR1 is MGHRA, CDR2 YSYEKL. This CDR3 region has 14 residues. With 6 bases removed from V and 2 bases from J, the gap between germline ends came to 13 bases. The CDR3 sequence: CASRGPVRNTEAFF. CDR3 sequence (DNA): TGCGCCAGCAGGGGGCCGGTTCGAAACACTGAAGCTTTCTTT.